One and the same sample provided the 17 T cell receptor beta chains below, sequenced in a study of T cell clonality in common variable immunodeficiency. Method: immunoSEQ multiplex PCR; TCRdb's copy keeps in-frame clones and lacks some. The sample has 35,000 to 50,000 clones, none seen only once. The sequenced sample consisted of peripheral blood mononuclear cells. The origin of the receptors is a person between 18 and 75 years old in good health.

This clone was observed many times. The missing CDR3 end, 3 residues past where the read stops, is filled in from the germline J gene. The rearrangement links TRBV7-9 to TRBJ2-1, with D perhaps matching TRBD2 (6 bases). This CDR3 comprises 12 residues. The germline CDR1 and CDR2 sequences are SEHNR and FQNEAQ (reference sequence). The V gene lost 4 bases and the J gene lost 9 bases, with 10 bases spanning the gap. The CDR3 spells CASSSGTPEQFF. CDR3 bases read: TGTGCCAGCAGCTCTGGGACTCCTGAG.

This clone was observed at least ten times. The sequenced fragment ends 3 residues before the CDR3 boundary, so the rest is inferred from the germline J gene. The rearrangement links TRBV2 to TRBJ1-5; possible D gene TRBD1, 5 bases. The length of the CDR3 is 14 residues. V was trimmed by 4 bases and J by 4 bases, leaving 11 bases between them. CDR1 SNHLY and CDR2 FYNNEI come from the germline V gene. The covered CDR3 bases are TGTGCCAGCAGTGTTTCAGGGTGGAATCAGCCC. Residues: CASSVSGWNQP. Given in full, the CDR3 is CASSVSGWNQPQHF.

This clone was observed a handful of times. The CDR3 end is not reached by the read, which stops 3 residues before it; the germline J gene fills it in. Other DNA sequences of this sample code for an identical CDR3. This rearrangement joins TRBV20-1 to TRBJ2-7; D is unresolved. CDR3 length: 15 amino acids. V lost 0 bases to trimming and J lost 4 bases, with 16 bases between them. CDR1 and CDR2 from the germline V gene are DFQATT and SNEGSKA (reference sequence). The CDR3 bases that were read are TGCAGTGCTAGAGATCCGGGTAGGAGCTCGTACGAG. It specifies CSARDPGRSSYE. The full CDR3 sequence reads CSARDPGRSSYEQYF.

This clone came up many times. The read stops 3 residues short of the end of the CDR3; the missing end is completed from the germline J gene. The genes are TRBV6-2 or TRBV6-3 and TRBJ1-6; 8 nucleotides match TRBD1. The germline V gene has CDR1 MNHEY and CDR2 SVGEGT. With 7 bases clipped from V and 10 bases from J, the junction kept 15 bases outside the gene matches. CDR3 length: 16 amino acids. CDR3 amino acids: CASNRGTGGGISPLHF. CDR3 DNA (partial): TGTGCCAGCAACCGCGGTACAGGGGGTGGAATATCACCC.

This clone showed up many times. Read data end 3 residues before the CDR3 end; the end is taken from the germline J gene. The V and J genes are TRBV6-2 or TRBV6-3 and TRBJ2-5, with 7 bases aligning to TRBD2. J gave up 3 bases and V 6 bases, and 7 bases lay outside the gene matches. In germline, CDR1 is MNHEY, CDR2 SVGEGT. The CDR3 contains 14 residues. The sequenced part of the CDR3 DNA is TGTGCCAGCAGCCGACTAGCTCTTAAAGAGACC. It translates to CASSRLALKET. In full, the CDR3 reads CASSRLALKETQYF.

This clone was recorded at least ten times. The read halts 3 residues ahead of the CDR3 end, with the missing end drawn from the germline J gene. The rearrangement joins TRBV2 to TRBJ2-5; D possibly corresponds to TRBD2 (5 bases). The ends were cut back, 6 bases at V and 5 bases at J, with 10 bases in the middle. The CDR3 contains 12 residues. Germline CDR1 SNHLY, CDR2 FYNNEI. The chain's CDR3 is CASRRGSETQYF. The DNA read from the CDR3 is TGTGCCAGCAGACGGGGTTCGGAGACC.

There are a few counts of this clone. In the same sample, other DNA sequences code for this CDR3. The CDR3 loop reads CASSPRRGDSGNTIYF. CDR3 DNA (partial): TGTGCCAGCAGCCCAAGGAGAGGGGACTCTGGAAACACC. The rearrangement links TRBV7-6 to TRBJ1-3, with D possibly TRBD1 on 5 matching bases. The read ends 3 residues before the CDR3 terminus; that terminus is restored from the germline J gene. V was pared by 5 bases and J by 0 bases, with 14 bases between. Germline-derived CDR1 and CDR2 are SGHVS and FNYEAQ. This CDR3 has 16 residues.

Many counts were recorded for this clone. The CDR3 extends 3 residues past the end of the read, so its final part is completed from the germline J gene. The J gene is TRBJ2-5, the V gene TRBV29-1; D perhaps matches TRBD2 (6 bases). With 3 bases removed from V and 2 bases from J, the gap between germline ends came to 10 bases. The CDR3 is 13 residues long. Per germline, CDR1 SQVTM and CDR2 ANQGSEA. CDR3 protein: CSVDGGLQETQYF. The DNA read from the CDR3 is TGCAGCGTTGACGGGGGATTACAAGAGACC.

The table lists this clone with many counts. The sequenced CDR3 bases are TGCAGTGCTAGAGATCGAGGAGATACG. Its translation is CSARDRGDT. The entire CDR3 is CSARDRGDTQYF. The chain is built from TRBV20-1 and TRBJ2-3; no reliable D call. The missing CDR3 end, 3 residues past where the read stops, is filled in from the germline J gene. CDR3 length equals 12 residues. From germline, CDR1 is DFQATT and CDR2 SNEGSKA (reference sequence). The V end lost 0 bases, the J end lost 5 bases, and 6 bases lay between the germline ends.

The table lists this clone with many counts. CDR3: CASSPGQGTYEQYF. The CDR3 DNA, read in part, is TGTGCCAGCAGCCCGGGACAGGGGACCTACGAG. The V and J genes are TRBV9 and TRBJ2-7; 10 bases are shared with TRBD1. The sequenced fragment ends 3 residues before the CDR3 boundary, so the rest is inferred from the germline J gene. The CDR3 runs 14 residues. Germline lookup yields CDR1 SGDLS and CDR2 YYNGEE. The ends lost 4 bases at V and 2 bases at J; junction bases unmatched: 3.

This clone was seen many times. The CDR3 end falls 3 residues outside the read, so it is completed with the germline J gene. The J gene is TRBJ1-3, the V gene TRBV20-1, with 7 nucleotides matching TRBD1. The CDR3 sequence is 15 residues long. Germline CDR1 is DFQATT and CDR2 is SNEGSKA (reference sequence). V lost 3 bases to trimming and J lost 2 bases; unmatched junction nucleotides: 7. The CDR3 DNA, read in part, is TGCAGTGCTAGCCGACAGGGAAGGGCTGGAAACACC. Its translation: CSASRQGRAGNT. The whole CDR3 protein reads CSASRQGRAGNTIYF.

This clone has a count of ten or more. The read ends 3 residues early relative to the CDR3; the germline J gene fills the gap. J is TRBJ2-1 and V is TRBV5-1, with 9 bases that match TRBD2. V trimming: 0 bases; J trimming: 7 bases; junction bases outside the gene matches: 8. CDR1 SGHRS and CDR2 YFSETQ come from the germline V gene. This CDR3 has 16 residues. The CDR3 region is CASSLVVAGGLNEQFF. Partial CDR3 DNA: TGCGCCAGCAGCTTGGTGGTGGCGGGGGGGCTGAATGAG.

This clone has at least ten counts. The CDR3 end lies 3 residues beyond the end of the read and is filled in from the germline J gene. The chain joins TRBV12-5 to TRBJ1-2; D uncertain. This CDR3 is built from 16 residues. Germline CDR1 reads LGHNT; CDR2 reads FRNRAP. This CDR3 is CASGLKASEGRRGYTF. CDR3 bases read: TGTGCTAGTGGTTTGAAGGCGTCGGAGGGTCGGCGAGGC.

This clone was counted ten times or more. The read comes to an end 3 residues before the CDR3 does, leaving the germline J gene to fill in the end. This chain joins TRBV29-1 and TRBJ2-1; 9 bases are shared with TRBD2. V gave up 1 base and J gave up 9 bases; unmatched junction bases: 1. The CDR3 totals 12 residues. From germline, CDR1 is SQVTM and CDR2 ANQGSEA. The CDR3 sequence is CSVEGREGEQFF. CDR3 DNA (partial): TGCAGCGTTGAAGGGCGGGAGGGTGAG.

This clone was observed at least ten times. The sequence runs out 3 residues before the end of the CDR3; the remainder is reconstructed from the germline J gene. This chain uses TRBV19 with TRBJ1-4; D uncertain. The V end was cut by 2 bases, the J end by 0 bases, with 4 bases between. Germline loops: CDR1 LNHDA, CDR2 SQIVND (reference sequence). This CDR3 region has 14 residues. CDR3 amino acids: CASSILATNEKLFF. CDR3 bases read: TGTGCCAGTAGTATACTTGCAACTAATGAAAAA.

This clone has ten or more counts. The read ends 3 residues early relative to the CDR3; the germline J gene fills the gap. V usage is TRBV7-9 and J usage is TRBJ2-7; D unclear. Germline CDR1 is SEHNR and CDR2 is FQNEAQ (reference sequence). The V gene lost 5 bases and the J gene lost 2 bases, with 10 bases spanning the gap. This CDR3 region has 13 residues. The part of the CDR3 DNA that was read is TGTGCCAGCAGCGAAATCGGTCCCTACGAG. It yields the protein CASSEIGPYE. The complete CDR3 protein is CASSEIGPYEQYF.

This clone was counted many times. The CDR3 end falls 3 residues outside the read, so it is completed with the germline J gene. The chain links TRBV7-3 to TRBJ2-1, with TRBD1 as a possible D gene (6 bases). Germline V gene sequence: CDR1 SGHTA, CDR2 FQGTGA. This CDR3 has 15 residues. V was cut by 5 bases and J by 9 bases, with 20 bases left in between. The part of the CDR3 DNA that was read is TGTGCCAGCAGCCCATCGACAGGTTTTGGAGTTGAG. Translation: CASSPSTGFGVE. The whole CDR3 is CASSPSTGFGVEQFF.